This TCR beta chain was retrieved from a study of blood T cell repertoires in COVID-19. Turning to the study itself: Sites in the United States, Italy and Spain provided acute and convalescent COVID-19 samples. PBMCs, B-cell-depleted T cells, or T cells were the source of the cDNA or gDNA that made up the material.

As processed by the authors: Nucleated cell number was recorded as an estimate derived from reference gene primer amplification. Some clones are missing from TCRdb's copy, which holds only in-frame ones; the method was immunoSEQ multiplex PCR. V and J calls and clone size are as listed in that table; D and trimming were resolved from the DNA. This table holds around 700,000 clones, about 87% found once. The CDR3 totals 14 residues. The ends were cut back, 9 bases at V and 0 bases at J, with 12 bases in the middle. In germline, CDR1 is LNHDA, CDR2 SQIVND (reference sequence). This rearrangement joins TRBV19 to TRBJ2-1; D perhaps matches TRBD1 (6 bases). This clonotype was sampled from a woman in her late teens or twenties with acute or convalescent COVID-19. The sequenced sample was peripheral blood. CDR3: CASRDTSSYNEQFF. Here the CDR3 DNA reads TGTGCCAGCCGGGACACGAGCTCCTACAATGAGCAGTTCTTC.